The next 9 T cell receptor beta chains were all read from a single sample in a study of regulatory T cells in long-lasting Graves disease. Regarding time point: newly diagnosed GD, antithyroid drugs for less than 3 months. PBMC RNA was the source of the TCR library. iRepertoire HTBI primers and Arm-PCR of CDR3 regions built TCR beta libraries. TCRdb passed the multiplex PCR reads through MiXCR, listing each CDR3 protein once. This sample has under 300,000 distinct CDR3 sequences; just over 20% occur once, and the top ten carry more than 11%. Sequencing used peripheral blood mononuclear cells (PBMCs), obtained at new diagnosis, from a patient treated with antithyroid drugs. The receptors originated from a female donor with Graves disease.

Regarding this clonotype: A read error is likely here: a far larger clone is one base away. The rearrangement links TRBV7-2 to TRBJ2-5, with TRBD2 matching 11 bases. Judging by the DNA end, TRBJ2-1 fits better; the J call may be wrong. The CDR3 is made up of 16 amino acids. CDR1 is SGHTA and CDR2 is FQGNSA in the germline V gene. The CDR3 bases are TGTGCCAGCAGCAAGACCCTAGCGGGAGGAGAGGGTGAGCAGTTCTTC. It yields the protein CASSKTLAGGEGEQFF.

This clonotype was detected ten times or more. V usage is TRBV5-1 and J usage is TRBJ2-5; D not resolved. V was clipped by 2 bases and J by 1 base, with 9 bases between them. CDR1 is SGHRS and CDR2 is YFSETQ in the germline V gene. The length of the CDR3 is 14 residues. CDR3: CASSFWTPQETQYF. For the CDR3, the DNA is TGCGCCAGCAGCTTTTGGACGCCCCAAGAGACCCAGTACTTC.

This clonotype was observed at least ten times. V and J are TRBV7-2 and TRBJ2-7; 8 bases align to TRBD2. The ends lost 1 base at V and 3 bases at J; junction bases unmatched: 2. The CDR3 totals 14 residues. Per germline, CDR1 SGHTA and CDR2 FQGNSA. The CDR3 protein is CASSLDRGGYEQYF. DNA of the CDR3: TGTGCCAGCAGCTTAGATCGGGGGGGCTACGAGCAGTACTTC.

This clonotype was detected ten times or more. The CDR3 DNA is TGTGCCTGGAGTACCGGTAACGGGGGCTACACCTTC. It translates to CAWSTGNGGYTF. The chain combines TRBV30 with TRBJ1-2; D gene ambiguous. The CDR3 has 12 amino acids. Germline loops: CDR1 GTSNPN, CDR2 SVGIG (reference sequence). V was trimmed by 2 bases and J by 8 bases, leaving 12 bases between them.

This clonotype was observed a handful of times. The J gene is TRBJ2-3, the V gene TRBV19; 16 bases agree with TRBD2. Germline V gene data show CDR1 as LNHDA and CDR2 as SQIVND (reference sequence). With 7 bases clipped from V and 0 bases from J, the junction kept 7 bases outside the gene matches. This CDR3 has 18 amino acids. The CDR3 bases are TGTGCCAGTACACCGGGACTAGCGGGGGGGACCAGCACAGATACGCAGTATTTT. It yields the protein CASTPGLAGGTSTDTQYF.

This chain links TRBV19 with TRBJ1-1; D call uncertain. V was clipped by 10 bases and J by 3 bases, with 15 bases between them. Germline CDR1 is LNHDA and CDR2 is SQIVND (reference sequence). The CDR3 contains 13 residues. In DNA form, the CDR3 reads TGTGCCACGGTAGAGAGCTGGGACACTGAAGCTTTCTTT. It specifies CATVESWDTEAFF.

The CDR3 bases are TGTGCCAGCAGTATATTAGACAGGGTTAACAATCAGCCCCAGCATTTT. Encoded protein: CASSILDRVNNQPQHF. The chain uses TRBV28 and TRBJ1-5; 7 bases fit TRBD1. J gave up 3 bases and V 5 bases, and 10 bases lay outside the gene matches. Germline assignment: CDR1 MDHEN and CDR2 SYDVKM. This CDR3 comprises 16 residues.

This clonotype was observed a single time. A far larger clone is just one base off, so this is likely a read error. The chain combines TRBV12-3 or TRBV12-4 with TRBJ2-1; tentative D call: TRBD2 (5 bases). The CDR3 spans 14 residues. V lost 5 bases and J 10 bases, leaving 18 bases between the germline ends. The CDR3 coding sequence is TGTGCCAGCAGTGTTCGGACGGACTCCTACGAGCAGTTCTTC. Translated: CASSVRTDSYEQFF.

This clonotype occurred once. A far bigger clonotype differs at one base, so this is likely a read error. V usage is TRBV7-3 and J usage is TRBJ2-3; D possibly corresponds to TRBD2 (6 bases). The CDR3 has 15 amino acids. V was cut by 5 bases and J by 2 bases, with 14 bases left in between. Germline V gene lookup returns CDR1 SGHTA and CDR2 FQGTGA. The CDR3 DNA is TGTGCCAGCAGCCCCAAGCGGGCCCACACAGATACGCAGTATTTT. Amino acids: CASSPKRAHTDTQYF.